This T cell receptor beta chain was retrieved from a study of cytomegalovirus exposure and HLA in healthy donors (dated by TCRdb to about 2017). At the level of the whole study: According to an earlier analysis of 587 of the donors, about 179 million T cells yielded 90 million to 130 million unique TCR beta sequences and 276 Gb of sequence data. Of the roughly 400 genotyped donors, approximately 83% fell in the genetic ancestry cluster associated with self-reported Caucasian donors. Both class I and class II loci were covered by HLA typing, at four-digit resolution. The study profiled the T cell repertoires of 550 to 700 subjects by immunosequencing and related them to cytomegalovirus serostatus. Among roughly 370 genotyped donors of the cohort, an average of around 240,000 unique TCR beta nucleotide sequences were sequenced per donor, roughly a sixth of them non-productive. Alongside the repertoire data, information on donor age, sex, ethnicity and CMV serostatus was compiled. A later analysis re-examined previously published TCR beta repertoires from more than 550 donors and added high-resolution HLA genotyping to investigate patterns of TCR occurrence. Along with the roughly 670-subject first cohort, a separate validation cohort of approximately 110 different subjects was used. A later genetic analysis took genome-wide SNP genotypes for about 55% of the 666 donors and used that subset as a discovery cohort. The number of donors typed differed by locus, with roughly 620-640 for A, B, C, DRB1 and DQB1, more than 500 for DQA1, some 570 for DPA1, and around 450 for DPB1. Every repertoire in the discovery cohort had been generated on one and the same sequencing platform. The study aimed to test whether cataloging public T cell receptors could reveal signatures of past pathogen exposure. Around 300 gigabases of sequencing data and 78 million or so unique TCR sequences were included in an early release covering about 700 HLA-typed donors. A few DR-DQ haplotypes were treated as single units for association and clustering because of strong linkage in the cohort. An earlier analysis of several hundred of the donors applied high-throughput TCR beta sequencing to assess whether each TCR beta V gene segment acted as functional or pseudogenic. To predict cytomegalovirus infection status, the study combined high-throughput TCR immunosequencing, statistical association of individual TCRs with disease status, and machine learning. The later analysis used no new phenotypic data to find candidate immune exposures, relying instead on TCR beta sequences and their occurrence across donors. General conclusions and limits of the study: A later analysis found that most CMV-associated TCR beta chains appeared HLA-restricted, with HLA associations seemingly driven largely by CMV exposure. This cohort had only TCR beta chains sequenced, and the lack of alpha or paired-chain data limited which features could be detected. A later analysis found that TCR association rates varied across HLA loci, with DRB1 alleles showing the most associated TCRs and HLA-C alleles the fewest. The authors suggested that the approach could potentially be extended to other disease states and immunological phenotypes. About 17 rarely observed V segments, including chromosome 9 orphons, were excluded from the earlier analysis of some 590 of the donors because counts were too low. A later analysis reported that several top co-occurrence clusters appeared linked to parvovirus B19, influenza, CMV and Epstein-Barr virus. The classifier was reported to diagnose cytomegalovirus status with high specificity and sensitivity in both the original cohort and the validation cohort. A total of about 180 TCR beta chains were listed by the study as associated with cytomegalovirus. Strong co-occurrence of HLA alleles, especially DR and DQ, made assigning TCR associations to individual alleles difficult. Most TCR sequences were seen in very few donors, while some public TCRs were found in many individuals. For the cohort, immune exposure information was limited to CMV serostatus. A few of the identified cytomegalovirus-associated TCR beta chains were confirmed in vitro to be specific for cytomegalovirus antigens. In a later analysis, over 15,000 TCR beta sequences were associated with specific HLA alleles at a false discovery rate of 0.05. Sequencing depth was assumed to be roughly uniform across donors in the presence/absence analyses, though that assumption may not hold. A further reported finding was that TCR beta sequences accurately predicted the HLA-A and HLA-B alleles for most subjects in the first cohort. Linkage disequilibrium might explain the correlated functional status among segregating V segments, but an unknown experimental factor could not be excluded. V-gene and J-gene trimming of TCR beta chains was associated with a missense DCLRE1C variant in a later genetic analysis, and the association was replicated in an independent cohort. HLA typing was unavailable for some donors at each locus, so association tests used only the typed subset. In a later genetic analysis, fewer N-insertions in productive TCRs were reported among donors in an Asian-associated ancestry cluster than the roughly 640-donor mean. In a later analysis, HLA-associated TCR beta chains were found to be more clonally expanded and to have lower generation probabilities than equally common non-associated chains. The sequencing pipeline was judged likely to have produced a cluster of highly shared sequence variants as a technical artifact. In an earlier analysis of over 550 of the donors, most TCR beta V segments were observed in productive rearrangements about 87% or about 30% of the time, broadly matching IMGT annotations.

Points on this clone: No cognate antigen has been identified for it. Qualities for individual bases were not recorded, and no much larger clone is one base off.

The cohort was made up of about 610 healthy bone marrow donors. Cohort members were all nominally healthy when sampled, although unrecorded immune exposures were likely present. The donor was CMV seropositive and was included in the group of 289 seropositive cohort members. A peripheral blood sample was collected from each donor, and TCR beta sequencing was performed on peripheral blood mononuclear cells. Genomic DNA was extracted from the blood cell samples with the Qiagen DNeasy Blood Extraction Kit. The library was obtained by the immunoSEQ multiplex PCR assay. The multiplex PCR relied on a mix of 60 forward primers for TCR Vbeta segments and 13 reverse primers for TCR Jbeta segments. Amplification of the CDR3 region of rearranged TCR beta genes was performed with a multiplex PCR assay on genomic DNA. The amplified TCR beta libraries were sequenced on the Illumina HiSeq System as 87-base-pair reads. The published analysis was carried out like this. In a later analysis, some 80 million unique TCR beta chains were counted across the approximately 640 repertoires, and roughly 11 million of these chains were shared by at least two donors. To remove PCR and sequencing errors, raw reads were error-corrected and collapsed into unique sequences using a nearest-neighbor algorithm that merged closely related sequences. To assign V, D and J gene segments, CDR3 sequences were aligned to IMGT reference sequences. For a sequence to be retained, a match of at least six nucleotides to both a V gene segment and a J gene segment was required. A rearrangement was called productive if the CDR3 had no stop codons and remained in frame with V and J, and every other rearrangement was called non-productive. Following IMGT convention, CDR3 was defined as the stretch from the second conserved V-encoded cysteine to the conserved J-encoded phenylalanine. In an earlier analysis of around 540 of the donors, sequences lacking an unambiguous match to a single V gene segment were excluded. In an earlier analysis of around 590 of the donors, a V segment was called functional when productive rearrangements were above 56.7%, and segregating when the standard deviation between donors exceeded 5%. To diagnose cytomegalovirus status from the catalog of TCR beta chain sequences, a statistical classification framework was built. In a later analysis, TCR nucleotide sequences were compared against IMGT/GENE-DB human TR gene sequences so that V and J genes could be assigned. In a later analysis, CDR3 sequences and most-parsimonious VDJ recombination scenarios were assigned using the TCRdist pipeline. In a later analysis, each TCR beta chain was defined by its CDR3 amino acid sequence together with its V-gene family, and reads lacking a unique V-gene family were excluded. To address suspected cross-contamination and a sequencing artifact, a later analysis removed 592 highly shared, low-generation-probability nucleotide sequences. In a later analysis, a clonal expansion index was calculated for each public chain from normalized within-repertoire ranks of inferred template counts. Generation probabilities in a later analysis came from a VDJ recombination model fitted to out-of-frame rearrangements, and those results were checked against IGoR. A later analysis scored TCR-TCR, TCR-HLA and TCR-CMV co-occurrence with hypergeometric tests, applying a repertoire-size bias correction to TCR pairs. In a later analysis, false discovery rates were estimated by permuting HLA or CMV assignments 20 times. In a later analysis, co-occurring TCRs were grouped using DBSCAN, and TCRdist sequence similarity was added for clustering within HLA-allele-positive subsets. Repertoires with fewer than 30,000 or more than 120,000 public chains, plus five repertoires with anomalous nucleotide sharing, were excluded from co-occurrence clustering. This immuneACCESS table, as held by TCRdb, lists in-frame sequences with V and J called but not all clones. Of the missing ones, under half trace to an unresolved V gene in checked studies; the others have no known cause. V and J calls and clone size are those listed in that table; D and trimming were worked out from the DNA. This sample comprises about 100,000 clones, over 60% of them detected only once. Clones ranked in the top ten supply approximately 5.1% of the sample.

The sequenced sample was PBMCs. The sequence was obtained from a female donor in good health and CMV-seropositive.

The CDR3 is CAWSLRLGQGYEQYF. The sequenced DNA is TGTGCCTGGAGTCTTCGGTTGGGACAGGGCTACGAGCAGTACTTC. Here the chain combines TRBV30 and TRBJ2-7, with TRBD1 identical over 9 junction bases. The CDR1 and CDR2 encoded by the germline V gene (reference sequence) are GTSNPN and SVGIG. V loses 2 bases at its end and J loses 3 bases; junction bases beyond the gene matches: 8. The CDR3 covers 15 residues, taking in both the cysteine and the phenylalanine. Only the CDR3 region is kept as DNA, spanning 45 bases read in frame from base 1.